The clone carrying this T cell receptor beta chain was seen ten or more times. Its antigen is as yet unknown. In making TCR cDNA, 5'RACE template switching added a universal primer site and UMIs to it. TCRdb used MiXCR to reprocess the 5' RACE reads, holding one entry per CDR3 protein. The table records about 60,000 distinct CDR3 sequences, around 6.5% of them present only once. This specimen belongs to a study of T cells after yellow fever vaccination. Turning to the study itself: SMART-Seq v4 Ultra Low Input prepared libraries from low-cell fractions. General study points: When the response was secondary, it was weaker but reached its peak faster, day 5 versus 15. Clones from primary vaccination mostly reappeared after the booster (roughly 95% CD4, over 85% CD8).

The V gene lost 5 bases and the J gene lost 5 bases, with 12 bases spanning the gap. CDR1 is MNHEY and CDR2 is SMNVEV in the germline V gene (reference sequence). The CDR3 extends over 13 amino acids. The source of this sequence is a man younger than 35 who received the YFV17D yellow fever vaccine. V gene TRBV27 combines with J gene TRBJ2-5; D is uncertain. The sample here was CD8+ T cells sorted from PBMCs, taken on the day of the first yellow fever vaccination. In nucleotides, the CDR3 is TGTGCCAGCAGTCCCATATCCGGGGAGACCCAGTACTTC. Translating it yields CASSPISGETQYF.